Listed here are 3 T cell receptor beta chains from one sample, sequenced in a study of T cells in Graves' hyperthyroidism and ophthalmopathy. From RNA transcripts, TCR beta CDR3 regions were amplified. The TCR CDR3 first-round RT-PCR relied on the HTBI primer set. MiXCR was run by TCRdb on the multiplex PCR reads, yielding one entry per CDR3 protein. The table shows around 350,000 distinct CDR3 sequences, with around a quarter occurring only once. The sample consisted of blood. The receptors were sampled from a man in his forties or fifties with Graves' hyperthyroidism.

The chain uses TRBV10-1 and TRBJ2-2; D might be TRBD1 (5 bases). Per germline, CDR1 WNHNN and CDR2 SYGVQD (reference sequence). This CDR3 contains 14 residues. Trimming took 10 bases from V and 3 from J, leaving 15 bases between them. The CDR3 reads CAIPGWVYTGELFF. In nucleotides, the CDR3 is TGCGCCATCCCAGGGTGGGTGTACACCGGGGAGCTGTTTTTT.

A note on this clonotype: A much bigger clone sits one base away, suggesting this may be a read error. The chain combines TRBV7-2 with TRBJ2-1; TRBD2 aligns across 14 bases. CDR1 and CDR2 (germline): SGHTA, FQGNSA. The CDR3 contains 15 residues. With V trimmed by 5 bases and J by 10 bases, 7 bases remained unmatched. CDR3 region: CASSRLAGGPEEQFF. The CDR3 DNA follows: TGTGCCAGCAGCCGACTAGCGGGAGGGCCGGAGGAGCAGTTCTTC.

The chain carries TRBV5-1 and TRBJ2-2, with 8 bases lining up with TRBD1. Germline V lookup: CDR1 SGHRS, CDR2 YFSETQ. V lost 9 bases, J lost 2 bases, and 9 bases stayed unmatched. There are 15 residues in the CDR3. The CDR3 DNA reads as TGCGCCACCCATGGTGGGACAGGAAACACCGGGGAGCTGTTTTTT. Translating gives CATHGGTGNTGELFF.